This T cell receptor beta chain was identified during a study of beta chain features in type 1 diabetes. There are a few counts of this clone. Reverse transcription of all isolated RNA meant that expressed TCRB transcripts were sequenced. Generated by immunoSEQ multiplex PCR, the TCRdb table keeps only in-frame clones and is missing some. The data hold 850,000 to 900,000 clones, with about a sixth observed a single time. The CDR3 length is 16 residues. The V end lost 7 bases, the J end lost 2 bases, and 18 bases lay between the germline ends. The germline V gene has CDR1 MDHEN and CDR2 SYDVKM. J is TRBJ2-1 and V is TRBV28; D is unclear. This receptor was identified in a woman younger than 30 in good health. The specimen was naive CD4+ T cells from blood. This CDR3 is CASTTGMIKPYNEQFF. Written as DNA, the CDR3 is TGTGCCAGCACCACGGGCATGATTAAACCCTACAATGAGCAGTTCTTC.